One and the same sample provided the 29 T cell receptor beta chains below, sequenced in a study of a mutant IDH1 vaccine in newly diagnosed glioma (dated by TCRdb to the early 2020s). The method behind the library was the immunoSEQ multiplex PCR assay. TCRdb obtained this table from immuneACCESS and retained in-frame rearrangements with V and J assigned. These tables miss some clones; where compared with another copy, unresolved V genes account for less than half of the shortfall, and the remainder is unexplained. This sample is represented by about 66,000 clones; approximately 86% of them were singletons. Over 2.5% of the sample is taken by the ten largest. The time point label for this specimen denotes: baseline, week 1 (first vaccination visit). Reading the label with the study, this specimen's treatment or condition is: pre-vaccination baseline after standard-of-care therapy. The material sequenced was PBMCs, taken from a glioma patient treated with radiotherapy, temozolomide or both. The receptors derive from a man aged 25 to 40 with glioma.

This clone was counted a single time. The J gene is TRBJ1-6, the V gene TRBV11-2; D gene ambiguous. The CDR3 length is 13 residues. Looked up from germline, CDR1 is SGHAT and CDR2 is FQNNGV. Trimming cost V 0 bases and J 8 bases, with 5 bases left between them. CDR3 sequence reads: CASSLDPYSPLHF. For the CDR3, the DNA is TGTGCCAGCAGCTTAGATCCCTATTCACCCCTCCACTTT.

In nucleotides, the CDR3 is TGCGCCAGCAGCCAAGCCAGCTCCTACGAGCAGTACTTC. Translating it yields CASSQASSYEQYF. The rearrangement joins TRBV4-1 to TRBJ2-7; no clear D. The CDR3 length is 13 residues. The germline V and J ends were trimmed by 1 base and 0 bases, with 4 bases remaining between them. The V gene's germline CDR1 is MGHRA and CDR2 YSYEKL.

This clone appeared a single time. The V gene is TRBV11-2, the J gene TRBJ1-1; D is unclear. V dropped 3 bases and J dropped 5 bases, with 10 bases sitting between them. The CDR3 totals 13 residues. The germline V gene has CDR1 SGHAT and CDR2 FQNNGV. DNA of the CDR3: TGTGCCAGCAGCTTCTGGGGTTTTACTGAAGCTTTCTTT. Its translation: CASSFWGFTEAFF.

The chain uses TRBV9 and TRBJ2-5; perhaps D is TRBD1 or TRBD2 (6 bases each). The length of the CDR3 is 14 residues. With 3 bases removed from V and 3 bases from J, the gap between germline ends came to 12 bases. Germline assignment: CDR1 SGDLS and CDR2 YYNGEE. The CDR3 DNA reads as TGTGCCAGCAGCGACATAGGGGGGAAAGAGACCCAGTACTTC. As protein: CASSDIGGKETQYF. Together with reference TRBV9 and TRBJ2-5, the CDR3 gives the full variable domain: DSGVTQTPKHLITATGQRVTLRCSPRSGDLSVYWYQQSLDQGLQFLIQYYNGEERAKGNILERFSAQQFPDLHSELNLSSLELGDSALYFCASSDIGGKETQYFGPGTRLLVL.

The J gene is TRBJ1-5, the V gene TRBV5-5; D is unresolved. Germline lookup yields CDR1 SGHKS and CDR2 YYEKEE (reference sequence). The CDR3 sequence is 13 residues long. V was clipped by 1 base and J by 5 bases, with 7 bases between them. Here the CDR3 reads CASSLWADQPQHF. The CDR3 region has the DNA TGTGCCAGCAGCTTGTGGGCGGATCAGCCCCAGCATTTT.

In this sample, this clone turned up a few times. The chain joins TRBV29-1 to TRBJ2-1, with D perhaps TRBD2 (6 bases). V was pared by 3 bases and J by 7 bases, with 22 bases between. Germline V gene data show CDR1 as SQVTM and CDR2 as ANQGSEA. The CDR3 is made up of 16 amino acids. Here the CDR3 reads CSVDLGGKGRVNEQFF. CDR3 bases: TGCAGCGTTGATTTAGGAGGGAAGGGTCGAGTGAATGAGCAGTTCTTC.

This clone was detected only a few times. The chain links TRBV9 to TRBJ1-6, with 10 bases matching TRBD1. Trimming removed 3 bases from V and 7 bases from J; junction bases left unmatched: 7. This CDR3 comprises 16 residues. CDR1 SGDLS and CDR2 YYNGEE come from the germline V gene. The CDR3 spells CASSAGTGVENSPLHF. As DNA, the CDR3 is TGTGCCAGCAGCGCGGGGACAGGGGTAGAGAATTCACCCCTCCACTTT.

This sequence joins TRBV28 and TRBJ1-6; D remains ambiguous. Deletions cut 4 bases from V and 0 bases from J, with 4 bases between. Germline CDR1 reads MDHEN; CDR2 reads SYDVKM. The CDR3 is made up of 14 amino acids. CDR3 coding DNA: TGTGCCAGCAGTTCCCCCTCCTATAATTCACCCCTCCACTTT. Its translation is CASSSPSYNSPLHF.

This chain links TRBV2 with TRBJ1-4, with D hard to call. V lost 3 bases and J 2 bases, leaving 7 bases between the germline ends. CDR3 length: 14 residues. CDR1 and CDR2 (germline): SNHLY, FYNNEI. The CDR3 reads CASSDGHTNEKLFF. The CDR3 DNA is TGTGCCAGCAGTGATGGGCACACTAATGAAAAACTGTTTTTT.

V and J are TRBV6-5 and TRBJ2-5, with a possible D match to TRBD2 (7 bases). Per the germline V gene, CDR1 is MNHEY and CDR2 is SVGAGI. V lost 0 bases and J lost 6, with 11 bases in between. This CDR3 comprises 14 residues. CDR3 DNA sequence: TGTGCCAGCAGTTACTCGAGGGGGGGAAAGACCCAGTACTTC. It yields the protein CASSYSRGGKTQYF.

This chain joins TRBV27 and TRBJ1-2, with a weak D call TRBD1 (6 bases). CDR3 size: 15 residues. V was shortened by 1 base and J by 4 bases, with 13 bases between the two germline ends. Germline V gives CDR1 MNHEY, CDR2 SMNVEV (reference sequence). The CDR3 sequence: CASSLFGGPGYGYTF. The CDR3 coding sequence is TGTGCCAGCAGTTTATTCGGGGGCCCAGGCTATGGCTACACCTTC.

The CDR3 nucleotides read TGTGCCAGTAGTATAGGAACTGGGGCCAACGTCCTGACTTTC. It translates to CASSIGTGANVLTF. The gene calls are TRBV19 and TRBJ2-6, with D unresolved. The CDR3 sequence is 14 residues long. V gave up 1 base and J gave up 2 bases, with 3 bases separating them. Per the germline V gene, CDR1 is LNHDA and CDR2 is SQIVND (reference sequence). Looking up the rest from reference TRBV19 and TRBJ2-6 gives the full variable domain: DGGITQSPKYLFRKEGQNVTLSCEQNLNHDAMYWYRQDPGQGLRLIYYSQIVNDFQKGDIAEGYSVSREKKESFPLTVTSAQKNPTAFYLCASSIGTGANVLTFGAGSRLTVL.

V is TRBV19 and J is TRBJ2-2; 14 positions agree with TRBD2. With 3 bases clipped from V and 3 bases from J, the junction kept 3 bases outside the gene matches. The CDR3 loop spans 17 amino acids. Germline CDR1 is LNHDA and CDR2 is SQIVND (reference sequence). This CDR3 reads CASSMTSGGAYTGELFF. The CDR3, as DNA: TGTGCCAGTAGTATGACTAGCGGGGGGGCCTACACCGGGGAGCTGTTTTTT.

The chain employs TRBV7-7 and TRBJ2-2, with D maybe TRBD1 (6 bases). Trimming shortened V by 7 bases and J by 6 bases, and 15 bases separated the two germline ends. In germline, CDR1 is SSHAT, CDR2 FNYEAQ (reference sequence). The CDR3 length is 14 residues. The CDR3 loop is CASTGDHRAGELFF. The CDR3 bases are TGTGCCAGCACCGGGGACCACAGGGCCGGGGAGCTGTTTTTT.

As DNA, the CDR3 is TGTGCCAGCAGCTTGGCGGGGGCAACGTCCTACGAGCAGTACTTC. Translation gives CASSLAGATSYEQYF. The gene calls are TRBV5-6 and TRBJ2-7, with D perhaps being TRBD1 or TRBD2 (6 bases each). Between the trimmed V and J ends, which lost 0 bases and 1 base, there was a span of 11 bases. Per germline, CDR1 SGHDT and CDR2 YYEEEE. The CDR3 runs to 15 residues.

The CDR3 is CAIQPDRAVSGELFF. CDR3 sequence (DNA): TGTGCCATCCAGCCGGACAGGGCGGTATCCGGGGAGCTGTTTTTT. The chain is built from TRBV7-9 and TRBJ2-2; the match to TRBD1 covers 8 bases. The V and J ends lost 10 bases and 6 bases, in that order; junction bases with no gene match: 13. The CDR3 spans 15 residues. From germline, CDR1 is SEHNR and CDR2 FQNEAQ (reference sequence).

The V call is TRBV4-2, the J call TRBJ2-2, with 9 nucleotides matching TRBD1. CDR3 length: 16 amino acids. Trimming at V came to 3 bases and at J to 4 bases, leaving 6 bases not matched to a gene. CDR1 is LGHNA and CDR2 is YNFKEQ in the germline V gene. The CDR3 loop is CASSHADRGTTGELFF. In nucleotides, the CDR3 is TGTGCCAGCAGCCACGCGGACAGGGGCACCACCGGGGAGCTGTTTTTT.

This clone is medium-sized by share. The CDR3: CASSSETVGGKYF. The CDR3 nucleotides read TGTGCCAGCAGTTCTGAGACGGTCGGGGGAAAGTACTTC. The chain uses TRBV28 and TRBJ2-7; D may be TRBD2 (6 bases). Looked up from germline, CDR1 is MDHEN and CDR2 is SYDVKM. The CDR3 has 13 amino acids. Trimming left V 4 bases short and J 11 bases short, with 18 bases between.

J is TRBJ2-4 and V is TRBV19, with TRBD2 identical over 8 bases. V lost 3 bases, J lost 0 bases, and 7 bases stayed unmatched. From germline, CDR1 is LNHDA and CDR2 SQIVND (reference sequence). The CDR3 is 17 residues long. CDR3 sequence reads: CASSIPGSGGAKNIQYF. The DNA for the CDR3 is TGTGCCAGTAGTATTCCCGGGAGCGGGGGAGCCAAAAACATTCAGTACTTC.

The V gene is TRBV5-1, the J gene TRBJ1-3; D unclear. The CDR3 length is 13 residues. V dropped 0 bases and J dropped 8 bases, with 9 bases sitting between them. The V gene's germline CDR1 is SGHRS and CDR2 YFSETQ. CDR3 region: CASSLAPSDTIYF. The CDR3, as DNA: TGCGCCAGCAGCTTGGCACCGTCGGACACCATATATTTT.

The chain employs TRBV27 and TRBJ2-2; D is unclear. Germline-derived CDR1 and CDR2 are MNHEY and SMNVEV (reference sequence). This CDR3 is 20 amino acids long. V was pared by 6 bases and J by 0 bases, with 26 bases between. CDR3 sequence: CASSYLWPGQARSNTGELFF. The CDR3, as DNA: TGTGCCAGCAGCTACTTATGGCCCGGGCAGGCACGCTCGAACACCGGGGAGCTGTTTTTT.

The chain uses TRBV5-4 and TRBJ2-3; 10 positions agree with TRBD2. The CDR3 spans 17 residues. Looked up from germline, CDR1 is SGHNT and CDR2 is YYREEE (reference sequence). V lost 4 bases to trimming and J lost 0 bases; unmatched junction nucleotides: 8. The CDR3 sequence is CASSPPLAGESTDTQYF. CDR3 coding DNA: TGTGCCAGCAGCCCCCCCCTAGCGGGGGAAAGCACAGATACGCAGTATTTT.

This clone showed up just a few times. The chain carries TRBV6-5 and TRBJ1-5; D gene unclear. The CDR3 extends over 15 amino acids. Germline CDR1 is MNHEY and CDR2 is SVGAGI. V lost 0 bases and J lost 0, with 6 bases in between. The CDR3 DNA reads as TGTGCCAGCAGTTACTCCGGGATTAGCAATCAGCCCCAGCATTTT. Its translation: CASSYSGISNQPQHF.

This sequence joins TRBV4-1 and TRBJ2-7; D may match TRBD1 or TRBD2 (5 bases each). The V end lost 3 bases, the J end lost 3 bases, and 27 bases lay between the germline ends. The V gene's germline CDR1 is MGHRA and CDR2 YSYEKL. This CDR3 region has 19 residues. As DNA, the CDR3 is TGCGCCAGCAGCCAGCTAAGTTGGCTTATTGGGACCAAGGTCTACGAGCAGTACTTC. This codes for CASSQLSWLIGTKVYEQYF.

V gene TRBV6-5 combines with J gene TRBJ2-7; 8 bases fit TRBD2. The CDR3 has 14 residues. Trimming at V came to 6 bases and at J to 6 bases, leaving 10 bases not matched to a gene. CDR1 and CDR2 from the germline V gene are MNHEY and SVGAGI. The CDR3 DNA sequence: TGTGCCAGCAGGTGGCGGGGGGCGGACTCCGAGCAGTACTTC. Translation: CASRWRGADSEQYF.

This chain joins TRBV13 and TRBJ2-3; 8 positions agree with TRBD2. CDR3 length equals 17 residues. Per the germline V gene, CDR1 is PRHDT and CDR2 is FYEKMQ (reference sequence). Trimming took 1 base from V and 4 from J; bases not matched to a gene: 10. The CDR3 DNA reads TGTGCCAGCAGCTTAGCTAGCGGGTCATCCGGGGCAGATACGCAGTATTTT. Translated: CASSLASGSSGADTQYF.

The V call is TRBV7-9, the J call TRBJ2-7; D unresolved. The CDR3 has 13 amino acids. Germline CDR1 reads SEHNR; CDR2 reads FQNEAQ (reference sequence). Trimming removed 5 bases from V and 3 bases from J, with 11 bases in between. DNA of the CDR3: TGTGCCAGCAGCCCACGACGGAGCTACGAGCAGTACTTC. Protein: CASSPRRSYEQYF.

The chain recombines TRBV5-1 with TRBJ2-5; D unclear. The CDR3 runs to 16 residues. The V and J ends lost 0 bases and 0 bases respectively, with 12 bases between them. Germline values: CDR1 SGHRS, CDR2 YFSETQ. CDR3 protein: CASSLGEATYQETQYF. DNA for the CDR3: TGCGCCAGCAGCTTGGGGGAAGCTACGTACCAAGAGACCCAGTACTTC.

This clone turned up a few times. V gene TRBV7-9 combines with J gene TRBJ1-5; no reliable D call. The ends were cut back, 5 bases at V and 6 bases at J, with 14 bases in the middle. This CDR3 is 14 amino acids long. The V gene's germline CDR1 is SEHNR and CDR2 FQNEAQ (reference sequence). The chain's CDR3 is CASSHGYIGQPQHF. Written as DNA, the CDR3 is TGTGCCAGCAGCCACGGGTACATTGGTCAGCCCCAGCATTTT.